This is a list of T cell receptor beta chains from one sample in a study of technical replicates of blood from a few donors. Clones were read by immunoSEQ multiplex PCR, and TCRdb kept only the in-frame ones, dropping some. The table shows roughly 59,000 clones, with approximately 83% occurring only once. The sequenced sample was PBMCs. Receptors were obtained from a human donor in good health. Some clones in this sample may be carry-over from other donors' samples. Both conserved end residues are trimmed from each CDR3. The order of the fields is clone size, J gene, D gene, V gene, CDR3 protein. A D gene is named only where the DNA matches it firmly. Expanded clones are given a class, and other clones once, few, many or no size at all.

>NA|TRBJ2-1|NA|TRBV6-1
ASSDGRQGEQF
>NA|TRBJ2-3|NA|TRBV5-1
ASSFQSGPSTDTQY
>NA|TRBJ1-6|NA|TRBV7-2
ASSLVAGSNSPLH
>NA|TRBJ2-3|NA|TRBV9
ASSFGGAQTDTQY
>NA|TRBJ2-5|NA|TRBV7-6
ASSLGAWSGTQY
>NA|TRBJ1-1|NA|TRBV9
ASSVLPTGGVGAF
>NA|TRBJ2-2|TRBD2|TRBV19
ASSMTSGVRGELF
>NA|TRBJ1-3|TRBD1|TRBV4-2
ASSPRQGASSGNTIY
>NA|TRBJ2-2|NA|TRBV6-6
ASSYSVRARELF
>NA|TRBJ2-1|TRBD2|TRBV30
AWSTPSGRVEQF
>NA|TRBJ2-1|NA|TRBV27
ASSLTSSYNEQF
>NA|TRBJ2-1|NA|TRBV10-3
ATGGGYVSSYNEQF
>NA|TRBJ1-2|NA|TRBV5-4
ASSLNRGYGYT
>few|TRBJ1-1|TRBD1|TRBV9
ASRPQGGWTEAF
>few|TRBJ1-2|NA|TRBV5-6
ASSLNSLNGIYGYT
>NA|TRBJ2-3|NA|TRBV2
ASSYPGQHSTDTQY
>NA|TRBJ2-5|NA|TRBV27
ASSALASQETQY
>NA|TRBJ2-7|TRBD2|TRBV7-9
ASSPSGLGGEQY
>NA|TRBJ2-2|TRBD2|TRBV10-3
AILAGVGAGELF
>NA|TRBJ2-3|TRBD2|TRBV6-1
ASSDAGTSGTVGDTQY
>NA|TRBJ2-1|NA|TRBV5-1
ASRYQASNNEQF
>NA|TRBJ2-7|TRBD1|TRBV30
AWSLTGENEQY
>NA|TRBJ1-1|NA|TRBV7-9
ASSLDRLNTEAF
>once|TRBJ2-7|NA|TRBV21-1
ASSKTQRTYEQY
>NA|TRBJ2-7|TRBD2|TRBV5-5
ASSLWSGLTYEQY
>NA|TRBJ1-2|NA|TRBV6-1
ASSGGDASDGYT
>NA|TRBJ1-1|NA|TRBV7-7
ASSPPGGTEAF
>NA|TRBJ1-5|TRBD1|TRBV5-6
ASSTRQGARNQPQH
>NA|TRBJ2-1|NA|TRBV11-3
ASSGRGNEQF
>NA|TRBJ2-1|TRBD2|TRBV4-3
ASSELAGGYNEQF
>NA|TRBJ1-6|NA|TRBV14
ASSPGQINSPLH
>NA|TRBJ1-2|NA|TRBV19
ASRPRGLDYGYT
>NA|TRBJ2-3|TRBD1|TRBV14
ASSYRTGGTDTQY
>NA|TRBJ2-2|NA|TRBV5-4
ASSSGEVGVTGELF
>NA|TRBJ1-2|NA|TRBV6-6
ASYQGSYGYT
>NA|TRBJ2-1|NA|TRBV7-9
ASSPLATGAYNEQF
>once|TRBJ1-2|TRBD1|TRBV5-1
ASGDRANYGYT
>NA|TRBJ2-1|NA|TRBV29-1
SVDTEGTEGDEQF
>NA|TRBJ2-3|NA|TRBV7-3
ASSPGRRDTQY
>NA|TRBJ1-4|NA|TRBV5-1
ASSLLAGDGEKLF
>NA|TRBJ1-3|NA|TRBV11-2
ASSIHSGNTIY
>once|TRBJ2-7|TRBD1|TRBV5-6
ASSQTDKDRVHEQY
>NA|TRBJ2-2|NA|TRBV6-6
ATRRGTGELF
>NA|TRBJ2-3|NA|TRBV10-3
AILGLNTDTQY
>few|TRBJ2-7|TRBD1|TRBV9
ASSTTGTDHEQY
>NA|TRBJ2-2|NA|TRBV7-3
ASSQAGTGELF
>NA|TRBJ2-7|TRBD2|TRBV4-3
ASSPKRSGASYEQY
>NA|TRBJ2-5|TRBD2|TRBV6-1
ASREVGGLAGGETQY
>NA|TRBJ2-4|TRBD1|TRBV7-2
ASSPAGTGLNIQY
>NA|TRBJ2-1|NA|TRBV4-3
ASSQVTGLDEQF
>NA|TRBJ2-5|TRBD2|TRBV5-4
ASSGTTSRETQY
>NA|TRBJ1-4|NA|TRBV19
ASSIGPGNEKLF
>NA|TRBJ2-2|TRBD2|TRBV6-5
ASSLTSGRATGELF
>NA|TRBJ2-7|NA|TRBV19
ASSIQGSYEQY
>NA|TRBJ2-1|NA|TRBV29-1
SVEDRDINNEQF
>NA|TRBJ1-6|NA|TRBV7-9
ASTPPGSLDSPLH
>once|TRBJ1-1|TRBD1|TRBV5-4
ASRFRGDTEAF
>NA|TRBJ2-7|NA|TRBV2
ASIRDKGYYEQY
>NA|TRBJ2-1|TRBD2|TRBV29-1
SVEGLAGNEQF
>once|TRBJ1-1|TRBD1|TRBV5-1
ASSSSGTGDTEAF